The clone carrying this T cell receptor beta chain was seen ten or more times. Isolating PBMCs gave at least 7 million of these cells per sample. The extraction recovered at least 6 micrograms of total RNA per sample. Together with a sample-barcoded 5' primer, a J-beta primer mix was included in a second PCR lasting about 7 to 11 cycles. Each cDNA molecule was tagged by a template-switch adaptor with 12 random nucleotides. Each CDR3 protein gets one entry after TCRdb re-called the 5' RACE reads with MiXCR. Here the sample spans around 900,000 distinct CDR3 sequences, about 30% being singletons. The data belong to a study of blood T cells in healthy people across ages. Turning to the study itself: Through template switching, about one barcoded beta molecule was captured per two T cells, as measured in model experiments.

The CDR3 runs to 15 residues. V lost 2 bases to trimming and J lost 4 bases; unmatched junction nucleotides: 4. Germline assignment: CDR1 LGHDT and CDR2 YNNKEL (reference sequence). This chain joins TRBV3-1 and TRBJ1-2; TRBD1 aligns across 10 bases. The TCR sequence derives from a woman older than 75 in good health. Sample: blood. In DNA form, the CDR3 reads TGTGCCAGCAGCCAACGTGGGACAGGGGTCTATGGCTACACCTTC. Its protein product is CASSQRGTGVYGYTF.